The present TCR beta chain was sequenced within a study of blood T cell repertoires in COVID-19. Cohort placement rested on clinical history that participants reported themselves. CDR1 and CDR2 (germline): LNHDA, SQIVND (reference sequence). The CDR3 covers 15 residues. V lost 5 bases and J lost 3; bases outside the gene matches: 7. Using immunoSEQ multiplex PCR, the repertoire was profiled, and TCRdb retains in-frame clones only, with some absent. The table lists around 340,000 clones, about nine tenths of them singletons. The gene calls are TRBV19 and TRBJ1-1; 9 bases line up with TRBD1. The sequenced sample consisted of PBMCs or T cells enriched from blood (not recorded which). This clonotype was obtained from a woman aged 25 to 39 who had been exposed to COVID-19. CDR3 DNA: TGTGCCAGTAGTCACGACAGGGGGAGACACACTGAAGCTTTCTTT. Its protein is CASSHDRGRHTEAFF.